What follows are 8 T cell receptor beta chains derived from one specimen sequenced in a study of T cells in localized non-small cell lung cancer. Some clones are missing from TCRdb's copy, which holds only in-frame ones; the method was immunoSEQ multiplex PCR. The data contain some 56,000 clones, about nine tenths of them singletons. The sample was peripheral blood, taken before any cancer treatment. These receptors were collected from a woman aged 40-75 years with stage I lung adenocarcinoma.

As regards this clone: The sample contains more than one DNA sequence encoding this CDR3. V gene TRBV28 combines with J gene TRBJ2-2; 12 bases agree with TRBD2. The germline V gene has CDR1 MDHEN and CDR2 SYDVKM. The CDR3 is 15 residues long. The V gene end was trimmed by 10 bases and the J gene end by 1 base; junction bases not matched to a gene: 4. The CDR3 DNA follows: TGTGCCACAAAACTAGCGGGGGGGAACACCGGGGAGCTGTTTTTT. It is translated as CATKLAGGNTGELFF.

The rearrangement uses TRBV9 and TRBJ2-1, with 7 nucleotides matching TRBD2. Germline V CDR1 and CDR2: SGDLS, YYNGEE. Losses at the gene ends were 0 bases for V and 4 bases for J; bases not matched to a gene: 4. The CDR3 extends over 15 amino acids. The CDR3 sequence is CASSVVASGYNEQFF. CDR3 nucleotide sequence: TGTGCCAGCAGCGTAGTGGCTAGCGGATACAATGAGCAGTTCTTC.

The CDR3: CASRTGSGWNTEAFF. CDR3 DNA sequence: TGTGCCAGTAGGACAGGGTCTGGCTGGAACACTGAAGCTTTCTTT. This chain connects TRBV19 to TRBJ1-1; 7 nucleotides line up with TRBD1. The CDR3 is 15 amino acids. J was trimmed by 1 base and V by 6 bases; bases with no gene match: 8. Germline V gives CDR1 LNHDA, CDR2 SQIVND (reference sequence).

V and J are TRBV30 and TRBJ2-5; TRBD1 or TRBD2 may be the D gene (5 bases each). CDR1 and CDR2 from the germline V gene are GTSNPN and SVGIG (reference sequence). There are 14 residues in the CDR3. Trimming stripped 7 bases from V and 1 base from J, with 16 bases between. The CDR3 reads CASRTRDGQETQYF. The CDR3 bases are TGTGCCTCGAGGACAAGGGACGGCCAAGAGACCCAGTACTTC.

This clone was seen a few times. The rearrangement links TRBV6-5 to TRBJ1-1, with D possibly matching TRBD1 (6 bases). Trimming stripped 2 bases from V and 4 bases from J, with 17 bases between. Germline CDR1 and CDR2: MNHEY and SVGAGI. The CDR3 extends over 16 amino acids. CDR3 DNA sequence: TGTGCCAGCAGTTACAGGGCAGGGGCGGTAGGCACTGAAGCTTTCTTT. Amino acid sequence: CASSYRAGAVGTEAFF.

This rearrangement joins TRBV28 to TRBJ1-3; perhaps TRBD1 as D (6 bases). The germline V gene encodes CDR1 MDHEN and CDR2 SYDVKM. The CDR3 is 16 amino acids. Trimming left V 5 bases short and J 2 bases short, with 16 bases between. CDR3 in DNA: TGTGCCAGCAGTCCGCAACAGGGTTTTGCTGGAAACACCATATATTTT. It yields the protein CASSPQQGFAGNTIYF.

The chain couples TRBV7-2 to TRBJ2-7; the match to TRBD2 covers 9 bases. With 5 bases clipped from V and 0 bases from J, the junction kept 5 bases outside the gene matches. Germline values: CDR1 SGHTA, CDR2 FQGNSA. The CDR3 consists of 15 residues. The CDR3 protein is CASSPSGGSSYEQYF. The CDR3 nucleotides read TGTGCCAGCAGCCCCAGCGGGGGGAGCTCCTACGAGCAGTACTTC. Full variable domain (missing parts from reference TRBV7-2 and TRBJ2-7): GAGVSQSPSNKVTEKGKDVELRCDPISGHTALYWYRQSLGQGLEFLIYFQGNSAPDKSGLPSDRFSAERTGGSVSTLTIQRTQQEDSAVYLCASSPSGGSSYEQYFGPGTRLTVT.

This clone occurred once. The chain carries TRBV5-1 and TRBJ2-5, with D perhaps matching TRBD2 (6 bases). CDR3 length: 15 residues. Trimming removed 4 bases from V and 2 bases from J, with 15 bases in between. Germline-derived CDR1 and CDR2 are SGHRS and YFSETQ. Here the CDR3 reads CASSPGVGLQETQYF. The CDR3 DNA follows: TGCGCCAGCAGCCCGGGGGTGGGACTGCAAGAGACCCAGTACTTC.